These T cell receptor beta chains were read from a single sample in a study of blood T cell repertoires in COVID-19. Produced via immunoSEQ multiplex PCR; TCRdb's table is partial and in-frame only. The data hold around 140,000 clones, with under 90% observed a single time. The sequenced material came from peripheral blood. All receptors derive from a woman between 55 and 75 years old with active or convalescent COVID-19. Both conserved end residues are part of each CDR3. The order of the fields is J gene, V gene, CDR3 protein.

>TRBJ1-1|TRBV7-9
CASSLAPRTGGNTEAFF
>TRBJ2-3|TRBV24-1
CATSIYKGQGTDTQYF
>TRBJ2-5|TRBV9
CASNVQGSQETQYF
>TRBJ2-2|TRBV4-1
CASSQDLLGLNTGELFF
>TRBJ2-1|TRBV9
CASSGIETGVNEQFF
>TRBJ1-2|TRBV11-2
CASSLTGMDGYTF
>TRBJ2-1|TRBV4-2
CASSPQAGGTYNEQFF
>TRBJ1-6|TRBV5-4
CASSVDRATGSF
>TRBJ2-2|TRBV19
CATERQGRWTGELFF
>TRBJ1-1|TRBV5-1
CASSLDGMNTEAFF
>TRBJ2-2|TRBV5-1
CASSLAGRGNTGELFF
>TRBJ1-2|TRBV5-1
CASSSGTGGYTF
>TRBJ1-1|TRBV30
CAWRRGGTGNTEAFF
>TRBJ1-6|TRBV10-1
CASNVRGQDSPLHF
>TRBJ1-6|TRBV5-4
CASSPSGGLGSPLHF
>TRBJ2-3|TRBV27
CASSHSGRDTQYF
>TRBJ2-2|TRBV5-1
CASSRLSGGPDTGELFF
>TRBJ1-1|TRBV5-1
CASSKVGTGDTEAFF
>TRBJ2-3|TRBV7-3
CASSLSRGIDTQYF
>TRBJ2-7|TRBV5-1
CASSVGTSNYEQYF
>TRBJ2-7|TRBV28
CASSLSGLAGGQYF
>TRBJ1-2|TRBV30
CAWDSYYGYTF
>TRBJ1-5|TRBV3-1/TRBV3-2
CASSQDIHQPQHF
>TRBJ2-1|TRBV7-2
CASGGGRGNEQFF
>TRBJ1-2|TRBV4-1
CASSQDAIGTAGYGYTF
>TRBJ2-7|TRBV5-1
CASSLEGLAGVGEQYF
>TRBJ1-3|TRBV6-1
CASSEDSGQPDFSGNTIYF
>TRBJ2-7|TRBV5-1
CASSHTGVYEQYF
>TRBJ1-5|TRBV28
CASSLGQGNNQPQHF